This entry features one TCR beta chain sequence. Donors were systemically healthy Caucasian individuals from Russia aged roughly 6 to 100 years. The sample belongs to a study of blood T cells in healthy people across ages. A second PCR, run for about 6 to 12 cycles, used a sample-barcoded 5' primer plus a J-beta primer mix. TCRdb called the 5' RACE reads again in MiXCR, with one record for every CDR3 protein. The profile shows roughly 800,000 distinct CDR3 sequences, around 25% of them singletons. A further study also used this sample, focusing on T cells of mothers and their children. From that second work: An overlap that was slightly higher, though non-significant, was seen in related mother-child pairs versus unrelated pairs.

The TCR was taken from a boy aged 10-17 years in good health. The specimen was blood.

CDR3 sequence reads: CASSQDAAAGNTIYF. The CDR3 bases are TGCGCCAGCAGCCAAGATGCGGCAGCTGGAAACACCATATATTTT. This chain connects TRBV4-3 to TRBJ1-3, with D unresolved. Trimming cost V 0 bases and J 2 bases, with 8 bases left between them. CDR3 length: 15 residues. Germline CDR1 is LGHNA and CDR2 is YSLEER.